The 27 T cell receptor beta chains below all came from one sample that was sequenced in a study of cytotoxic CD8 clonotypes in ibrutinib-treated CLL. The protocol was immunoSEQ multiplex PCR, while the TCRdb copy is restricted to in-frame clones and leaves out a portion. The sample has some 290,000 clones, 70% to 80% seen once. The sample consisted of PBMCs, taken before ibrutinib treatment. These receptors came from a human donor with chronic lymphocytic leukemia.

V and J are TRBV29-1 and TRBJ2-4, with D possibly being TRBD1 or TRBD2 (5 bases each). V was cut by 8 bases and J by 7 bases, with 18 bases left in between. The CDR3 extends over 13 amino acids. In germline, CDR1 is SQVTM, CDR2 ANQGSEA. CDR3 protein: CSFVGVTENIQYF. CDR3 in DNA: TGCAGCTTTGTGGGGGTTACGGAGAACATTCAGTACTTC. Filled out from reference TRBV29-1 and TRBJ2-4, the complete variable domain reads SAVISQKPSRDICQRGTSLTIQCQVDSQVTMMFWYRQQPGQSLTLIATANQGSEATYESGFVIDKFPISRPNLTFSTLTVSNMSPEDSSIYLCSFVGVTENIQYFGAGTRLSVL.

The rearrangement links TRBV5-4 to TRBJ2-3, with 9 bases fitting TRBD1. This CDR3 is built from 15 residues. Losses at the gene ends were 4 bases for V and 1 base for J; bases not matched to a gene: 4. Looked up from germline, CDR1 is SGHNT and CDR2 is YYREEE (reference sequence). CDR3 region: CASSGGTGRTDTQYF. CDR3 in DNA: TGTGCCAGCAGCGGGGGGACAGGGCGCACAGATACGCAGTATTTT. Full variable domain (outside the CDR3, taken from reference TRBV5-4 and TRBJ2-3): ETGVTQSPTHLIKTRGQQVTLRCSSQSGHNTVSWYQQALGQGPQFIFQYYREEENGRGNFPPRFSGLQFPNYSSELNVNALELDDSALYLCASSGGTGRTDTQYFGPGTRLTVL.

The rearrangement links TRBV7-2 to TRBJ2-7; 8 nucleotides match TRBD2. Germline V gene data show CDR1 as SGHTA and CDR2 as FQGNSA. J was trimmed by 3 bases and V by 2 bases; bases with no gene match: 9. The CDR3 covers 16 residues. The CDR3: CASSLLRRTSLYEQYF. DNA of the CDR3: TGTGCCAGCAGCTTATTGCGGAGGACTAGCCTCTACGAGCAGTACTTC.

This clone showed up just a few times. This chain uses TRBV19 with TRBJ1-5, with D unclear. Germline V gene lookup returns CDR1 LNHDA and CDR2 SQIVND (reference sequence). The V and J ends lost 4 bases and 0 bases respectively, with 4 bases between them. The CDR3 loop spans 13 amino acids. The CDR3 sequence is CASSKDSNQPQHF. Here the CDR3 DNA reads TGTGCCAGTAGTAAAGATAGCAATCAGCCCCAGCATTTT.

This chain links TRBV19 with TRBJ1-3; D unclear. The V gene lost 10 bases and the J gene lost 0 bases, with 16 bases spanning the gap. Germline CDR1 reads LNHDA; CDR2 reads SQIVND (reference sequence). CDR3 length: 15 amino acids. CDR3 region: CATVLDANSGNTIYF. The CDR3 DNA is TGTGCCACCGTTTTGGACGCCAACTCTGGAAACACCATATATTTT.

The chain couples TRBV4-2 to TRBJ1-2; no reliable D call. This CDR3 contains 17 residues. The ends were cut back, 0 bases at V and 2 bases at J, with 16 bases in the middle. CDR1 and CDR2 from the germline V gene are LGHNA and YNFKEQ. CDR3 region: CASSQDFRVGNNYGYTF. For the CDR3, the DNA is TGTGCCAGCAGCCAAGATTTTAGAGTAGGTAACAACTATGGCTACACCTTC.

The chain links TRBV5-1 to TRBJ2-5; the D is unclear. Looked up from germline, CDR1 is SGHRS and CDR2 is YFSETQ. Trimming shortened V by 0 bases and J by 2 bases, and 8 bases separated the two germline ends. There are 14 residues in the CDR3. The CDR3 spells CASSLDPGQETQYF. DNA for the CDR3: TGCGCCAGCAGCTTGGATCCAGGTCAAGAGACCCAGTACTTC.

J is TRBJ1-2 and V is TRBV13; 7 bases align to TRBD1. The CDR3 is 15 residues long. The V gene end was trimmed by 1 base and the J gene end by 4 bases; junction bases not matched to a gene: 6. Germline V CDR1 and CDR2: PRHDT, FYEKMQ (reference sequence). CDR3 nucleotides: TGTGCCAGCAGCTTAGTGCGACAGGGTTCCTATGGCTACACCTTC. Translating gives CASSLVRQGSYGYTF.

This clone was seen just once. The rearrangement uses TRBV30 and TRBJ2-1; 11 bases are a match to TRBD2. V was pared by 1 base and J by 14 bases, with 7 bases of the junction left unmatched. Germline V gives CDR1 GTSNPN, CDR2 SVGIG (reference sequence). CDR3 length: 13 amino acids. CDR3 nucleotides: TGTGCCTGGAGTGAACTAGCGGGAGTACGTAAGTTCTTC. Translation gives CAWSELAGVRKFF. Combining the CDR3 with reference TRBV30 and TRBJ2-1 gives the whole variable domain SQTIHQWPATLVQPVGSPLSLECTVEGTSNPNLYWYRQAAGRGLQLLFYSVGIGQISSEVPQNLSASRPQDRQFILSSKKLLLSDSGFYLCAWSELAGVRKFFGPGTRLTVL.

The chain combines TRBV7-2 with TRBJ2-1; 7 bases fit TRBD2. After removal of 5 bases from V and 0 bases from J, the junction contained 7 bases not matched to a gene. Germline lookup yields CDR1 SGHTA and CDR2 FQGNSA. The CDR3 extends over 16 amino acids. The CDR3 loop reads CASSLIPGGSYNEQFF. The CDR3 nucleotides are TGTGCCAGCAGCCTGATACCGGGAGGCTCCTACAATGAGCAGTTCTTC.

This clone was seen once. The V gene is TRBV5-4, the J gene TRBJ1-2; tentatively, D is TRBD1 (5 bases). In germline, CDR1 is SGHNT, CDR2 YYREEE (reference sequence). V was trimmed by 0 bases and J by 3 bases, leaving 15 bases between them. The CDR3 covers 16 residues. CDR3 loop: CASSLAAEGPYYGYTF. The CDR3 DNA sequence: TGTGCCAGCAGCTTGGCCGCCGAGGGGCCCTACTATGGCTACACCTTC.

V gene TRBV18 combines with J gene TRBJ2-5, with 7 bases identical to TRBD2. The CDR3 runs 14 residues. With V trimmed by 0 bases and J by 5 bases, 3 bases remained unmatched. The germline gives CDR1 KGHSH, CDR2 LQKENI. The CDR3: CASSPPAGRETQYF. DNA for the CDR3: TGTGCCAGCTCACCACCAGCGGGGCGGGAGACCCAGTACTTC.

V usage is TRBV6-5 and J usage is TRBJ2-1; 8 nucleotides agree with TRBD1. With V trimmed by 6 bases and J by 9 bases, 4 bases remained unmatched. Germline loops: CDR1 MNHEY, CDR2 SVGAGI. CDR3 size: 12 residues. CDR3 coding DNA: TGTGCCAGCAGCACAGGGGGAAGTGAGCAGTTCTTC. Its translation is CASSTGGSEQFF.

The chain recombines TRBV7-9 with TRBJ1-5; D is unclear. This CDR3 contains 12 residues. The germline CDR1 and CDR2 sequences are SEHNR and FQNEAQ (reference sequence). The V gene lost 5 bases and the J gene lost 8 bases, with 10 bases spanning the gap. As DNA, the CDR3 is TGTGCCAGCAGCGATGAAACAAAGCCCCAGCATTTT. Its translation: CASSDETKPQHF.

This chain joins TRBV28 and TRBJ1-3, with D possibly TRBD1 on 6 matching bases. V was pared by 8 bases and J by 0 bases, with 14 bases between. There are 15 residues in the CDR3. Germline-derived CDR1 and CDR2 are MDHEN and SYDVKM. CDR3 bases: TGTGCCAGCGGGCCTGGACAGAACTCTGGAAACACCATATATTTT. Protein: CASGPGQNSGNTIYF.

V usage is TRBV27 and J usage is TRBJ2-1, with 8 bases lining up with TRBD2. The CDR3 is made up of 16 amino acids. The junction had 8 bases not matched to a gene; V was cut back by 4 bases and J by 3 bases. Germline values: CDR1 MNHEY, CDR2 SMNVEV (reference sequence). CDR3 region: CASSWKGTRIYNEQFF. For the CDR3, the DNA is TGTGCCAGCAGTTGGAAGGGGACTAGGATCTACAATGAGCAGTTCTTC.

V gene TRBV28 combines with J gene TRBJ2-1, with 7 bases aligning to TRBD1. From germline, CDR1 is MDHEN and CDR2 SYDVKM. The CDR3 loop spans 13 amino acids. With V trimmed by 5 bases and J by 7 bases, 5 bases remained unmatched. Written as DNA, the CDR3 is TGTGCCAGCAGTCTCGGACAGGTGAATGAGCAGTTCTTC. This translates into CASSLGQVNEQFF. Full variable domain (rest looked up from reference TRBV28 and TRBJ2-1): DVKVTQSSRYLVKRTGEKVFLECVQDMDHENMFWYRQDPGLGLRLIYFSYDVKMKEKGDIPEGYSVSREKKERFSLILESASTNQTSMYLCASSLGQVNEQFFGPGTRLTVL.

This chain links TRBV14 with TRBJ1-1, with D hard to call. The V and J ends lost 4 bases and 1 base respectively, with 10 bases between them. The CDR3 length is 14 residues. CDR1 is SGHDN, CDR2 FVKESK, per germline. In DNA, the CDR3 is TGTGCCAGCAGCCTAGGACTCCCGAACACTGAAGCTTTCTTT. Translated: CASSLGLPNTEAFF.

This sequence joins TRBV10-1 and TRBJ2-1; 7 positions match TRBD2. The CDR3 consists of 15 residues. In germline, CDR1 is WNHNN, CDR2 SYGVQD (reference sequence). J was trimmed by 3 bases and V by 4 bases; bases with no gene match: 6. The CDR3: CASSGASGGYNEQFF. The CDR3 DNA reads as TGCGCCAGCAGTGGAGCCTCGGGAGGCTACAATGAGCAGTTCTTC.

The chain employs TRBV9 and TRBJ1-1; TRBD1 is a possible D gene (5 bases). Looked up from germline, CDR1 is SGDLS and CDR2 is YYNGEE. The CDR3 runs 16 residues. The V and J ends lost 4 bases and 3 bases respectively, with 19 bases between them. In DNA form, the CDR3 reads TGTGCCAGCAGCCCAGGGCCCCGCGAGCCCTACACTGAAGCTTTCTTT. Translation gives CASSPGPREPYTEAFF.

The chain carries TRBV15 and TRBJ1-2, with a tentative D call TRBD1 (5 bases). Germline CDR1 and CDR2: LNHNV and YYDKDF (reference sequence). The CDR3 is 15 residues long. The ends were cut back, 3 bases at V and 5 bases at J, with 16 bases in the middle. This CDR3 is CATSRGLDLQYGYTF. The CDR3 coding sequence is TGTGCCACCAGCAGGGGACTGGACTTACAATATGGCTACACCTTC.

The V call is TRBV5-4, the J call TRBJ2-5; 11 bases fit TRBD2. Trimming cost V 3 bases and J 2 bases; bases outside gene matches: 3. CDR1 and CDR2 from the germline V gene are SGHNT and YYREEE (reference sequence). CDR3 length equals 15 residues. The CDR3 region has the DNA TGTGCCAGCAGCTGGGGACTAGCGGAACAAGAGACCCAGTACTTC. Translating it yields CASSWGLAEQETQYF.

The CDR3 DNA reads as TGTGCCAGCAGGCCCCGGGCCGGACCCAACACTGAAGCTTTCTTT. This encodes CASRPRAGPNTEAFF. The genes are TRBV27 and TRBJ1-1; D is unclear. The CDR3 is made up of 15 amino acids. The V gene lost 6 bases and the J gene lost 2 bases, with 16 bases spanning the gap. Germline V CDR1 and CDR2: MNHEY, SMNVEV (reference sequence).

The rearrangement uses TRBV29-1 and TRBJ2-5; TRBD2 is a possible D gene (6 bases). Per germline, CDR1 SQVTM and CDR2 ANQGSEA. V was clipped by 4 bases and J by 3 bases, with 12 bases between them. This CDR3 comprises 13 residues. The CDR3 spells CSVAIAVEETQYF. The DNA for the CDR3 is TGCAGCGTTGCTATAGCGGTAGAAGAGACCCAGTACTTC.

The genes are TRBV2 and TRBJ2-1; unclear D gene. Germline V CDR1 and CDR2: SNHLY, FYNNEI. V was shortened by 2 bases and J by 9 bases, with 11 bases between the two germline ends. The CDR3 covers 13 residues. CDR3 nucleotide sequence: TGTGCCAGCAGTGAAATTAGGGCTAGTGAGCAGTTCTTC. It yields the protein CASSEIRASEQFF.

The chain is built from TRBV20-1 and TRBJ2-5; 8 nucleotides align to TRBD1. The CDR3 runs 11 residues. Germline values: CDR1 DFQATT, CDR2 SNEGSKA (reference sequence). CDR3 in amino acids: CTGQAQETQYF. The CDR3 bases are TGCACGGGACAGGCACAAGAGACCCAGTACTTC.

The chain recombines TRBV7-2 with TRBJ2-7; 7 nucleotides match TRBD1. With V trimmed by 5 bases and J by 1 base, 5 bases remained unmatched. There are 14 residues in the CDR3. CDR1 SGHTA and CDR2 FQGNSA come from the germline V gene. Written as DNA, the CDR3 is TGTGCCAGCAGCAGGGACAGAACATCCTACGAGCAGTACTTC. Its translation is CASSRDRTSYEQYF.